This TCR beta chain originates from a study of cytomegalovirus exposure and HLA in healthy donors. Findings and limits, study-wide: Among immune exposure information, only CMV serostatus was available. After further analysis at a later stage, under 20,000 TCR beta sequences were associated with HLA alleles at 0.05 false discovery rate.

With respect to this clone: What it recognizes is unknown.

From germline, CDR1 is MNHEY and CDR2 SVGAGI. V trimming: 10 bases; J trimming: 3 bases; junction bases outside the gene matches: 7. This CDR3 has 13 amino acids. PCR primers comprised 60 Vbeta and 13 Jbeta primers. This table comes from immunoSEQ multiplex PCR, and its TCRdb copy is limited to in-frame clones, with some not included. The sample has about 140,000 clones, 65% to 80% seen once. The sequencing sample was made of PBMCs. This TCR was recovered from a human donor in good health. The chain links TRBV6-5 to TRBJ2-3; TRBD2 aligns across 7 bases. The CDR3 bases are TGTGCCACCCGCTCCGGGGGGACAGATACGCAGTATTTT. The encoded protein is CATRSGGTDTQYF.